This entry features one T cell receptor (beta chain) sequence. Its antigen is not identified. This entry is derived from a study of T cell repertoires in cytomegalovirus infection. Study-wide context: Used in the study were CMV epitopes, some recently identified and HLA-C-restricted, others well-studied and HLA-B-restricted. Study-wide results and limits: It was HLA-C-restricted CMV-specific TCR beta clonotypes that dominated the response ex vivo.

Trimming took 2 bases from V and 1 from J; bases not matched to a gene: 1. CDR1 is MNHEY and CDR2 is SVGAGI in the germline V gene. The CDR3 is 15 residues long. TCRdb called the reads again in MiXCR, with one record for every CDR3 protein. This table has around 750,000 distinct CDR3 sequences, 30% to 35% appearing once. This receptor was taken from a human donor in good health (CMV status not recorded). Some clones in this sample may be carry-over from other donors' samples. This sequence joins TRBV6-5 and TRBJ2-2, with 7 bases that match TRBD2. The source was cultured CD8+ T cells from PBMCs, collected from culture after CMV antigen stimulation. The CDR3 DNA reads TGTGCCAGCAGTTACCAGCGGGGGAACACCGGGGAGCTGTTTTTT. Encoded protein: CASSYQRGNTGELFF.